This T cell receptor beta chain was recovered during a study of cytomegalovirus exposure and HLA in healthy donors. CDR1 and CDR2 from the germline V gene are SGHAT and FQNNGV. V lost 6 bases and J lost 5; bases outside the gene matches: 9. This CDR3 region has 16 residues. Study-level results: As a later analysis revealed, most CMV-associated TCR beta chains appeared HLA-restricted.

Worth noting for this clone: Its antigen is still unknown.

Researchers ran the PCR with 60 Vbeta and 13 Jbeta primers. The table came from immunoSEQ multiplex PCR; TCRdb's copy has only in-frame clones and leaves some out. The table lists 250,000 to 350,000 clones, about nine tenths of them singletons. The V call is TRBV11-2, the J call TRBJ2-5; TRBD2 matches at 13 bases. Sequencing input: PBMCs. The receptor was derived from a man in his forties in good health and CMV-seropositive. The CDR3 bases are TGTGCCAGCAGTTTGACTAGCGGGAGGTATAGGGAGACCCAGTACTTC. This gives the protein CASSLTSGRYRETQYF.